This is a list of T cell receptor beta chains from one sample in a study of blood T cell repertoires in COVID-19. Profiling relied on immunoSEQ multiplex PCR, and the TCRdb table lists in-frame clones only, not all of them. The table lists approximately 180,000 clones, 85% to 90% of them singletons. The sequenced sample was peripheral blood. The receptors shown here come from a person between 65 and 79 years old with COVID-19, enrolled during active disease. Each CDR3 is given with its conserved first and last residue. A D gene is named only where the DNA matches it firmly. Clone size appears in some rows only: once, few, many, or a class for an expanded clone.

size: -
J: TRBJ1-4
D: -
V: TRBV7-8
DNA: TGTGCCAGCAGCTTAGCGCAGGACACTGAAAAACTGTTTTTT
CDR3: CASSLAQDTEKLFF

size: -
J: TRBJ1-2
D: TRBD1
V: TRBV19
DNA: TGTGCCAGTAGTACCCAGGGGGCCTATGGCTACACCTTC
CDR3: CASSTQGAYGYTF

size: -
J: TRBJ2-1
D: -
V: TRBV2
DNA: TGTGCCAGCGTTATAGCCTGGAGCTCCTACAATGAGCAGTTCTTC
CDR3: CASVIAWSSYNEQFF

size: -
J: TRBJ1-5
D: -
V: TRBV18
DNA: TGTGCCAGCTCACCAATTGTAACAGACAATCAGCCCCAGCATTTT
CDR3: CASSPIVTDNQPQHF

size: -
J: TRBJ1-2
D: TRBD1
V: TRBV6-4
DNA: TGTGCCAGCAGACTGACAGGGGAAGGGGCTAACTATGGCTACACCTTC
CDR3: CASRLTGEGANYGYTF

size: -
J: TRBJ2-3
D: TRBD1
V: TRBV10-3
DNA: TGTGCCATCAGTGGCTATCGTCCGGGACAGGGGGCTGGAACAGATACGCAGTATTTT
CDR3: CAISGYRPGQGAGTDTQYF

size: -
J: TRBJ2-2
D: TRBD2
V: TRBV7-7
DNA: TGTGCCAGCAGCCCGCGAGGGGCGGGAGGCCCCGGGGAGCTGTTTTTT
CDR3: CASSPRGAGGPGELFF

size: -
J: TRBJ2-3
D: -
V: TRBV7-2
DNA: TGTGCCAGCAGCCTCCCGCATTTGGCGGGAAGTTCGGATACGCAGTATTTT
CDR3: CASSLPHLAGSSDTQYF

size: -
J: TRBJ1-1
D: -
V: TRBV6-4
DNA: TGTGCCAGCAGAGGAGGGGTCGGTAACACTGAAGCTTTCTTT
CDR3: CASRGGVGNTEAFF

size: -
J: TRBJ1-3
D: -
V: TRBV3-1/TRBV3-2
DNA: TGTGCCAGCAGCCAAGATAGAGGGGGAGACACCATATATTTT
CDR3: CASSQDRGGDTIYF

size: -
J: TRBJ2-3
D: TRBD2
V: TRBV10-3
DNA: TGTGCCACCCACCATAGCGGGCTCAGCACAGATACGCAGTATTTT
CDR3: CATHHSGLSTDTQYF

size: once
J: TRBJ2-5
D: TRBD1
V: TRBV7-8
DNA: TGTGCCAGCAGCCCCTCGGGACAGGGAGTCGGGACCCAGTACTTC
CDR3: CASSPSGQGVGTQYF

size: -
J: TRBJ1-1
D: -
V: TRBV7-2
DNA: TGTGCCAGCAGCACAGCAGGGAACACTGAAGCTTTCTTT
CDR3: CASSTAGNTEAFF

size: -
J: TRBJ1-2
D: -
V: TRBV3-1/TRBV3-2
DNA: TGTGCCAGCAGCCAAGGAGAGGCCTACACCTTC
CDR3: CASSQGEAYTF

size: -
J: TRBJ2-7
D: TRBD2
V: TRBV5-8
DNA: TGTGCCAGCAGCCCCTGGACTAGCGGAACCTACGAGCAGTACTTC
CDR3: CASSPWTSGTYEQYF

size: -
J: TRBJ1-2
D: -
V: TRBV6-5
DNA: TGTGCCAGCAGGACCGACGGGTTTGGGGGCTACACCTTC
CDR3: CASRTDGFGGYTF

size: -
J: TRBJ2-3
D: TRBD2
V: TRBV5-1
DNA: TGCGCCAGCAGCCCGCGGGGGGCCACAGATACGCAGTATTTT
CDR3: CASSPRGATDTQYF

size: once
J: TRBJ2-7
D: -
V: TRBV10-3
DNA: TGTGCCAGCCACACAGGGCCGACTCACTACGAGCAGTACTTC
CDR3: CASHTGPTHYEQYF

size: -
J: TRBJ2-7
D: TRBD2
V: TRBV6-5
DNA: TGTGCCAGCAGTTTCCGGGGAGGGTCCTACGAGCAGTACTTC
CDR3: CASSFRGGSYEQYF

size: -
J: TRBJ1-5
D: -
V: TRBV6-2/TRBV6-3
DNA: TGTGCCAGCAGTTATAGCACCCCGCATCAGCCCCAGCATTTT
CDR3: CASSYSTPHQPQHF

size: -
J: TRBJ2-7
D: TRBD2
V: TRBV5-5
DNA: TGTGCCAGCACCCGCTTGACTAGCGGCCCCTACGAGCAGTACTTC
CDR3: CASTRLTSGPYEQYF

size: -
J: TRBJ2-7
D: -
V: TRBV10-3
DNA: TGTGCCATCAGTTTGGACAGCTCCTACGAGCAGTACTTC
CDR3: CAISLDSSYEQYF

size: once
J: TRBJ2-7
D: TRBD1
V: TRBV5-4
DNA: TGTGCCAGCAGCTTGGGACAGGGCAGGTACGAGCAGTACTTC
CDR3: CASSLGQGRYEQYF

size: few
J: TRBJ1-2
D: TRBD1
V: TRBV2
DNA: TGTGCCAGCAGTGTCAGATCAGGGGGCTATGGCTACACCTTC
CDR3: CASSVRSGGYGYTF

size: -
J: TRBJ1-1
D: -
V: TRBV7-9
DNA: TGTGCCAGCAGCTTAGTGCTACAGTTGAACACTGAAGCTTTCTTT
CDR3: CASSLVLQLNTEAFF

size: -
J: TRBJ2-2
D: TRBD2
V: TRBV9
DNA: TGTGCCAGCAGCGTAGGGACTAGCGCCTCCACCGGGGAGCTGTTTTTT
CDR3: CASSVGTSASTGELFF

size: -
J: TRBJ1-6
D: TRBD1
V: TRBV6-5
DNA: TGTGCCAGCAGTTCCACTTCGACAGGGAGTAATTCACCCCTCCACTTT
CDR3: CASSSTSTGSNSPLHF

size: -
J: TRBJ2-7
D: TRBD1
V: TRBV11-2
DNA: TGTGCCAGCAGCTTAGAGGACAGGGCTAAGCAGTACTTC
CDR3: CASSLEDRAKQYF

size: -
J: TRBJ2-7
D: -
V: TRBV28
DNA: TGTGCCAGCAGTCTTAGATCCCCGGGGGAGCAGTACTTC
CDR3: CASSLRSPGEQYF

size: -
J: TRBJ2-1
D: TRBD2
V: TRBV25-1
DNA: TGTGCCAGCAGTGAATACCCCGGGGGGAGGGAGCAGTTCTTC
CDR3: CASSEYPGGREQFF

size: -
J: TRBJ1-6
D: -
V: TRBV6-5
DNA: TGTGCCAGCAGTTACTCGGGCAGGGAAGGTTCACCCCTCCACTTT
CDR3: CASSYSGREGSPLHF

size: -
J: TRBJ1-1
D: TRBD1
V: TRBV7-9
DNA: TGTGCCAGCAGCTTCGGGACAGGGGCCCTCTTCGCTTTCTTT
CDR3: CASSFGTGALFAFF

size: -
J: TRBJ1-1
D: -
V: TRBV5-1
DNA: TGCGCCAGCAGCTTTGGCGGCAAGGACACTGAAGCTTTCTTT
CDR3: CASSFGGKDTEAFF

size: -
J: TRBJ2-6
D: -
V: TRBV4-3
DNA: TGCGCCAGCAGCCAAGTCTTAGGGGCCAACGTCCTGACTTTC
CDR3: CASSQVLGANVLTF

size: -
J: TRBJ2-2
D: TRBD1
V: TRBV7-9
DNA: TGTGCCAGCAGCCAGGGGGACAGAAACACCGGGGAGCTGTTTTTT
CDR3: CASSQGDRNTGELFF

size: -
J: TRBJ2-5
D: -
V: TRBV5-1
DNA: TGCGCCAGCAGCTTGGTTCCAGGGGAGATGGAGACCCAGTACTTC
CDR3: CASSLVPGEMETQYF

size: -
J: TRBJ2-1
D: TRBD2
V: TRBV7-9
DNA: TGTGCCAGCAGCCCGGGGGGGTCCCCGTACAATGAGCAGTTCTTC
CDR3: CASSPGGSPYNEQFF

size: -
J: TRBJ1-1
D: -
V: TRBV6-5
DNA: TGTGCCAGCTCAAGAATGTACAGGGACACTGAAGCTTTCTTT
CDR3: CASSRMYRDTEAFF

size: once
J: TRBJ1-3
D: TRBD1
V: TRBV23-1
DNA: TGCGCCAGCAGTCAGCCCGGACAGGTTCACTCTGGAAACACCATATATTTT
CDR3: CASSQPGQVHSGNTIYF

size: -
J: TRBJ1-3
D: TRBD1
V: TRBV7-3
DNA: TGTGCCAGCAGCTCCCGGACAGGGCCGGGAAACACCATATATTTT
CDR3: CASSSRTGPGNTIYF

size: -
J: TRBJ2-2
D: -
V: TRBV4-3
DNA: TGCGCCAGCAGCCCCGGCGGACTCGGCTCAATGACCGGGGAGCTGTTTTTT
CDR3: CASSPGGLGSMTGELFF

size: once
J: TRBJ2-1
D: TRBD1
V: TRBV5-1
DNA: TGCGCCAGCAGCTTCCAACAGGGGGCGCATGAGCAGTTCTTC
CDR3: CASSFQQGAHEQFF

size: few
J: TRBJ1-6
D: -
V: TRBV2
DNA: TGTGCCAGCAGTCCCAACAGGGTGGAGAATTCACCCCTCCACTTT
CDR3: CASSPNRVENSPLHF

size: -
J: TRBJ2-7
D: -
V: TRBV4-1
DNA: TGCGCCAGCAGCCAAGTTCCAGGGACACCTCGCGAGCAGTACTTC
CDR3: CASSQVPGTPREQYF

size: -
J: TRBJ2-7
D: -
V: TRBV4-1
DNA: TGCGCCAGCAGCCAAGAATACTACGATTCCTACGAGCAGTACTTC
CDR3: CASSQEYYDSYEQYF

size: -
J: TRBJ2-3
D: TRBD2
V: TRBV15
DNA: TGTGCCACCAGCAGGACGACTAGCGGGAGAAATACGCAGTATTTT
CDR3: CATSRTTSGRNTQYF

size: once
J: TRBJ1-2
D: TRBD1
V: TRBV9
DNA: TGTGCCAGCAGCGTCAGCCGCACACGGACAGGGATTAACTATGGCTACACCTTC
CDR3: CASSVSRTRTGINYGYTF

size: once
J: TRBJ2-1
D: TRBD2
V: TRBV4-3
DNA: TGCGCCAGCAGCCACGGGACTAGCGGGATAAATGAGCAGTTCTTC
CDR3: CASSHGTSGINEQFF

size: -
J: TRBJ2-3
D: TRBD2
V: TRBV28
DNA: TGTGCCAGCAGTCAATCAACTAGCGGGGGGTTAGATACGCAGTATTTT
CDR3: CASSQSTSGGLDTQYF

size: once
J: TRBJ1-1
D: -
V: TRBV5-4
DNA: TGTGCCAGCAGCTTATCCCAGGGCCGGAACACTGAAGCTTTCTTT
CDR3: CASSLSQGRNTEAFF

size: -
J: TRBJ1-3
D: -
V: TRBV11-1
DNA: TGTGCCAGCAGCTTAACAGGGACTGGAAACACCATATATTTT
CDR3: CASSLTGTGNTIYF

size: -
J: TRBJ2-3
D: -
V: TRBV7-8
DNA: TGTGCCAGCAGACAGGGAGCTAGCACAGATACGCAGTATTTT
CDR3: CASRQGASTDTQYF

size: -
J: TRBJ2-7
D: TRBD1
V: TRBV28
DNA: TGTGCCAGCAGTCCCCAGACAGGGGCGGGCAACGAGCAGTACTTC
CDR3: CASSPQTGAGNEQYF

size: -
J: TRBJ1-6
D: -
V: TRBV3-1/TRBV3-2
DNA: TGTGCCAGCAGCCAAGTGTCAGGGCTGGGTCCCCTCCACTTT
CDR3: CASSQVSGLGPLHF